This T cell receptor beta chain appears in the sequencing data of a study of blood T cell repertoires in COVID-19. The wider study: Samples representing acute and convalescent COVID-19 were sourced from the United States, Italy and Spain. Nucleic acid was either cDNA or gDNA, and it came from T cells, B-cell-depleted T cells, or PBMCs.

As handled by the study authors: For nucleated cells, counts were estimated from reference gene primer amplification. This table comes from immunoSEQ multiplex PCR, and its TCRdb copy is limited to in-frame clones, with some not included. From that table come the V and J calls and clone size; the DNA was used to work out D and trimming. There are 380,000 or so clones in the sample; roughly 77% occur only once, and under 1.2% lies in the top ten. Germline lookup yields CDR1 SNHLY and CDR2 FYNNEI. The V and J ends lost 4 bases and 4 bases, in that order; junction bases with no gene match: 11. The CDR3 consists of 16 residues.

J is TRBJ2-7 and V is TRBV2; TRBD2 aligns across 9 bases. The sample consisted of peripheral blood. This TCR derives from a human donor with acute or convalescent COVID-19. The donor label of this sample is uncertain. The CDR3 protein is CASSVSGTSYSYEQYF. In nucleotides, the CDR3 is TGTGCCAGCAGTGTCTCGGGGACTAGCTATTCTTACGAGCAGTACTTC.